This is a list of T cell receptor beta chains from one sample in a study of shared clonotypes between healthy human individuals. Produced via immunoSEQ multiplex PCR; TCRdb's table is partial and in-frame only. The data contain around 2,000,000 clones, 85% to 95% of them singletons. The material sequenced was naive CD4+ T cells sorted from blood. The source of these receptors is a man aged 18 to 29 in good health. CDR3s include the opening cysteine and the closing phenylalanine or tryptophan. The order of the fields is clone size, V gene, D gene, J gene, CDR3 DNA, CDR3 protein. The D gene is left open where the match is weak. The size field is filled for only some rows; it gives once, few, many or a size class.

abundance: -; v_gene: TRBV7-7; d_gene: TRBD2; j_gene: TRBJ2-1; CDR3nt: TGTGCTAGCAGTCTGACTAGCGGGGCAAACAATGAGCAGTTCTTC; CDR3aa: CASSLTSGANNEQFF
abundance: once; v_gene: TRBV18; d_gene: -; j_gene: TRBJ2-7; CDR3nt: TGTGCCAGCTCACCACAGGCACCTGGGGTGGAAGAGCAGTACTTC; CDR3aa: CASSPQAPGVEEQYF
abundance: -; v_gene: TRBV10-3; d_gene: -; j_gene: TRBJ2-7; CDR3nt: TGTGCCATCAGGGACCCAGCGGAGGGCTCCTACGAGCAGTACTTC; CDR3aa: CAIRDPAEGSYEQYF
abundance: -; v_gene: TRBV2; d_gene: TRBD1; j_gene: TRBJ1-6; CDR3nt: TGTGCCAGCAGTTTAACAGGGGGCGGAGGAACCCTCCACTTT; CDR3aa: CASSLTGGGGTLHF
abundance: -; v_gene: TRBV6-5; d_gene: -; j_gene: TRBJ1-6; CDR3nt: TGTGCCAGCAGTCGGGGTGATTCACCCCTCCACTTT; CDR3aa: CASSRGDSPLHF
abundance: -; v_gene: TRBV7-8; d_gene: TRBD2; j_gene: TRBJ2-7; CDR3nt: TGTGCCAGCAGCTTAGGTGGTAGCGGGGTGTCCTACGAGCAGTACTTC; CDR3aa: CASSLGGSGVSYEQYF
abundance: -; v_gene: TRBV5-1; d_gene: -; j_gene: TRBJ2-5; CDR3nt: TGCGCCAGCAGCTTTCAAGGCCTACTTGGCGAGACCCAGTACTTC; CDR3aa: CASSFQGLLGETQYF
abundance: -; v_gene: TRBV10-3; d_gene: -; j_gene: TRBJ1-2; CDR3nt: TGTGCCATCTCCTATCCAGCAACACAGGGTGGCTACACCTTC; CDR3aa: CAISYPATQGGYTF
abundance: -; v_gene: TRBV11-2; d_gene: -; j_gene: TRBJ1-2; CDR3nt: TGTGCCAGCAGCTTAGGGCAGGGAGCGTACTATGGCTACACCTTC; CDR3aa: CASSLGQGAYYGYTF
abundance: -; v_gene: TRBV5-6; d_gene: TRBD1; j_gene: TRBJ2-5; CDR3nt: TGTGCCAGCAGCTTGGACAGGGGGAAAAGTAACCAAGAGACCCAGTACTTC; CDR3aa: CASSLDRGKSNQETQYF
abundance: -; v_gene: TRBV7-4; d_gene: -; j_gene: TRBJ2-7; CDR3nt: TGTGCCAGCAGCTTATCAGGGGCCTTCTCCTACGAGCAGTACTTC; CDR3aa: CASSLSGAFSYEQYF
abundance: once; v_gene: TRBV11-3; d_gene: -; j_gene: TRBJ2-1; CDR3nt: TGTGCCAGCAGCTCGAAGAACAAGTCCAATGAGCAGTTCTTC; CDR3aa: CASSSKNKSNEQFF
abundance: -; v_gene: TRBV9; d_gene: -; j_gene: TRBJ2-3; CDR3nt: TGTGCCAGCACGGAGGGGGGGTTAAGCACAGATACGCAGTATTTT; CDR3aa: CASTEGGLSTDTQYF
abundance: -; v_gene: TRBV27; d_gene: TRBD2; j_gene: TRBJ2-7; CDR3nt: TGTGCCAGCAGTTTATCGGCGGGAGGGGTAGGAGCCTACGAGCAGTACTTC; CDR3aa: CASSLSAGGVGAYEQYF
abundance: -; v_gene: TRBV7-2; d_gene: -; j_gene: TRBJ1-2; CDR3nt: TGTGCCAGCAGCACCCTCACCTACGGGGGTTCACAGGGCTACACCTTC; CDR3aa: CASSTLTYGGSQGYTF
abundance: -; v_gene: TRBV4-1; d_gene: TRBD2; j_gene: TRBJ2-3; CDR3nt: TGCGCCAGCAGCCAAGATAGGTCGGCTAGCGGGGGCCCGGATACGCAGTATTTT; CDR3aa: CASSQDRSASGGPDTQYF
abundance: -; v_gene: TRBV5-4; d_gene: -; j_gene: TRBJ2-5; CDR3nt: TGTGCCAGCAGCTTGGCTAGCGAAGAGACCCAGTACTTC; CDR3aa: CASSLASEETQYF
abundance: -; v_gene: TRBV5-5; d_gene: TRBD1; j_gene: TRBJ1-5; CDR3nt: TGTGCCAGCAGCTCGGGACAGGCAAATCAGCCCCAGCATTTT; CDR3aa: CASSSGQANQPQHF
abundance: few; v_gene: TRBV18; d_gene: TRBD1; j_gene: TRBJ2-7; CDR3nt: TGTGCCAGCTCACCCCCGGGACAGGGACCCTACGAGCAGTACTTC; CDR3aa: CASSPPGQGPYEQYF
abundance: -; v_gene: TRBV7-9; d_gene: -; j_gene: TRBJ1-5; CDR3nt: TGTGCCAGCAGCTTACTCTATCAGCCCCAGCATTTT; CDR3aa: CASSLLYQPQHF
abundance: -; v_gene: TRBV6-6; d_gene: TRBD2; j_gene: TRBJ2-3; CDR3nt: TGTGCCAGCAGTCCTAGCGGGATGTCAGATACGCAGTATTTT; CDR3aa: CASSPSGMSDTQYF
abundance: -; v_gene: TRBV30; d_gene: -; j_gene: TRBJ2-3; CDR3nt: TGTGCCTGGAGTGCCTCGGGGGATACGCAGTATTTT; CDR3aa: CAWSASGDTQYF
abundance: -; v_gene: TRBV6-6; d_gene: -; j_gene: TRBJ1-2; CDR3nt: TGTGCCAGCAGACCCATTGGGGATGGCTACACCTTC; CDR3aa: CASRPIGDGYTF
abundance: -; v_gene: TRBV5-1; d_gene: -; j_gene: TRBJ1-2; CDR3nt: TGCGCCAGCAGCTCAATGGACGGCAGCTATGGCTACACCTTC; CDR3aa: CASSSMDGSYGYTF
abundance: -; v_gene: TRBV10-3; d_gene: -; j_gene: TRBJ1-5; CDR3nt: TGTGCCATCAGTGAGTCGCAACAGGGTCTAAATCAGCCCCAGCATTTT; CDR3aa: CAISESQQGLNQPQHF
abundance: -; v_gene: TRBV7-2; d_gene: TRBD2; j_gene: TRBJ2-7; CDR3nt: TGTGCCAGCAGCGAAACTAGCGACACCTACGAGCAGTACTTC; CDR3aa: CASSETSDTYEQYF
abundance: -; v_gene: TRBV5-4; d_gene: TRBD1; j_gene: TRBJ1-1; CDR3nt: TGTGCCAGCAGCGGCGGACAGGGGAACACTGAAGCTTTCTTT; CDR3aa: CASSGGQGNTEAFF
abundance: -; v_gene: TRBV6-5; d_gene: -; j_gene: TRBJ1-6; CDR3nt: TGTGCCAGCTGGGCCAGTAAGAATTCACCCCTCCACTTT; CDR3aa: CASWASKNSPLHF
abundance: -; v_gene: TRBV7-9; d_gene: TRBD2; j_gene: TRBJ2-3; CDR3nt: TGTGCCAGCAGCTTGACTAGCGGGGGGCCCGCAGATACGCAGTATTTT; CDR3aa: CASSLTSGGPADTQYF
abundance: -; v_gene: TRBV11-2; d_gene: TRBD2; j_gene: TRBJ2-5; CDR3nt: TGTGCCAGCAGCTACGGCTGGGAGGGTGGGGAGACCCAGTACTTC; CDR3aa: CASSYGWEGGETQYF
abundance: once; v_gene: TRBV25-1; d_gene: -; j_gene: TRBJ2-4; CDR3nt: TGTGCCAGCAGTCCTCAGTCGTCGGCTCTAGCCAAAAACATTCAGTACTTC; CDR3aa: CASSPQSSALAKNIQYF
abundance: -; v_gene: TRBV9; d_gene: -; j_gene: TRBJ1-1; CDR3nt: TGTGCCAGCAGCGCACAGGGTAGGATGAACACTGAAGCTTTCTTT; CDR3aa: CASSAQGRMNTEAFF
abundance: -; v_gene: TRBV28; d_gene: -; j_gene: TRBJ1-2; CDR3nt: TGTGCCAGCACCACGGGTCACTATGGCTACACCTTC; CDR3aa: CASTTGHYGYTF
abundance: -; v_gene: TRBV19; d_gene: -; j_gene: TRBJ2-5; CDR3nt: TGTGCCAGTAGTATAGGTGCACCCCAAGAGACCCAGTACTTC; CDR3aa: CASSIGAPQETQYF
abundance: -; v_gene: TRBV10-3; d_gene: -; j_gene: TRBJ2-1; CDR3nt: TGTGCCACCCAAGAGAATGAGCAGTTCTTC; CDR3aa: CATQENEQFF
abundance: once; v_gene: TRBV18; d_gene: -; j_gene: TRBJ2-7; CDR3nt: TGTGCCAGCTCACCGCCTTCGGAGCGGTCCTACGAGCAGTACTTC; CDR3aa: CASSPPSERSYEQYF
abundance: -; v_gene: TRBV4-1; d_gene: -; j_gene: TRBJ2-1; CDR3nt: TGCGCCAGCAGCCAAGACAGCGGTGAAAGCTGGAGCTCCTACAATGAGCAGTTCTTC; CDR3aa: CASSQDSGESWSSYNEQFF
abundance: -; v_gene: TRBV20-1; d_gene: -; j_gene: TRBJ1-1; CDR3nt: TGCAGTGCTCCCGGGTTTGCTGAAGCTTTCTTT; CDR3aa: CSAPGFAEAFF
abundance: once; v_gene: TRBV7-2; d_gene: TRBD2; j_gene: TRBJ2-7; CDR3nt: TGTGCCAGCAGCTTAGGAAGGACTAGCGGTCAGTCCTACGAGCAGTACTTC; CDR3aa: CASSLGRTSGQSYEQYF
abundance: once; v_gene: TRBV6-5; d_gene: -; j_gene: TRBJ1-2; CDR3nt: TGTGCCAGCAGTTACTCTGGGACGGTCGATGGCTACACCTTC; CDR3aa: CASSYSGTVDGYTF
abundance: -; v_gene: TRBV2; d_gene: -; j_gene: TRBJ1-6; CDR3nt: TGTGCCAGCTCCCTGAGCTCCTATAATTCACCCCTCCACTTT; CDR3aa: CASSLSSYNSPLHF
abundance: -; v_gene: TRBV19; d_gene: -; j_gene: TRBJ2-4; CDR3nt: TGTGCCAGTAGTATTTACCCGGGACAACTATCCAAAAACATTCAGTACTTC; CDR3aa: CASSIYPGQLSKNIQYF
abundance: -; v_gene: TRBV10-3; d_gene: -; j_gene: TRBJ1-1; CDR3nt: TGTGCCATCAGCTCCATGGCGGGCACTGAAGCTTTCTTT; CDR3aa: CAISSMAGTEAFF
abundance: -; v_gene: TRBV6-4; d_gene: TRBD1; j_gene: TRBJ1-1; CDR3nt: TGTGCCAGGACAGGGGGCGCGAACACTGAAGCTTTCTTT; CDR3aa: CARTGGANTEAFF
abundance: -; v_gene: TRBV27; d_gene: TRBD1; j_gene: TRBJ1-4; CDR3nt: TGTGCCAGCAGTTTTAGCGGCAGGGGGATGACTAATGAAAAACTGTTTTTT; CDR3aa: CASSFSGRGMTNEKLFF